Listed below are T cell receptor beta chains from one sample, sequenced in a study of technical replicates of blood from a few donors. TCRdb's copy holds only in-frame clones and misses some; the assay was immunoSEQ multiplex PCR. The sample has 80,000 to 95,000 clones, roughly nine tenths seen once. Sequencing was carried out using T cells isolated from PBMCs. The receptors were gathered from a human donor in good health. CDR3s include the opening cysteine and the closing phenylalanine or tryptophan. The D gene is left open where the match is weak. A clone size is listed for some rows: how often the clone was seen (once, few, many), or a class if it is expanded.

. | . | TRBJ2-1 | TRBV5-1 | CASSFSVTPYNEQFF | TGCGCCAGCAGCTTTAGCGTCACCCCTTACAATGAGCAGTTCTTC
TRBD2 | . | TRBJ2-1 | TRBV27 | CASSPEERELGDEQFF | TGTGCCAGCAGTCCTGAAGAGCGGGAGCTTGGCGATGAGCAGTTCTTC
. | few | TRBJ1-1 | TRBV25-1 | CASSVTVNTEAFF | TGTGCCAGCAGTGTAACAGTAAACACTGAAGCTTTCTTT
TRBD1 | . | TRBJ1-1 | TRBV7-2 | CASSLHDRAATEAFF | TGTGCCAGCAGCTTACACGACAGGGCGGCCACTGAAGCTTTCTTT
. | . | TRBJ2-7 | TRBV4-1 | CASSPFTGPYEQYF | TGCGCCAGCAGCCCCTTCACAGGGCCATACGAGCAGTACTTC
. | . | TRBJ2-7 | TRBV6-5 | CAAGARSEQYF | TGTGCCGCAGGGGCGAGGAGCGAGCAGTACTTC
. | . | TRBJ2-7 | TRBV21-1 | CASSIWRAGDREQYF | TGTGCCAGCAGCATCTGGCGAGCGGGAGATCGGGAGCAGTACTTC
TRBD1 | . | TRBJ2-2 | TRBV5-1 | CASRHDRDRNTGELFF | TGCGCCAGCAGACACGACCGGGACAGGAACACCGGGGAGCTGTTTTTT
TRBD2 | . | TRBJ2-1 | TRBV4-1 | CASTGTSGANEQFF | TGCGCCAGCACTGGGACTAGCGGAGCCAATGAGCAGTTCTTC
. | . | TRBJ1-1 | TRBV5-8 | CASSEPGQSNTEAFF | TGTGCCAGCAGCGAACCTGGACAGTCGAACACTGAAGCTTTCTTT
TRBD1 | . | TRBJ2-7 | TRBV11-2 | CASSSGQHYEQYF | TGTGCCAGCAGCTCGGGACAGCACTACGAGCAGTACTTC
. | . | TRBJ2-5 | TRBV7-9 | CASSLTVETQYF | TGTGCCAGCAGCTTAACGGTGGAGACCCAGTACTTC
. | once | TRBJ2-7 | TRBV5-1 | CASSLGQGFAYEQYF | TGCGCCAGCAGCTTGGGTCAGGGGTTCGCCTACGAGCAGTACTTC
. | few | TRBJ1-3 | TRBV27 | CASSFSHVSGNTIYF | TGTGCCAGCAGTTTTTCACACGTCTCTGGAAACACCATATATTTT
. | . | TRBJ2-1 | TRBV5-6 | CASSLSYGGRTYNEQFF | TGTGCCAGCAGCTTGTCATACGGCGGTCGCACCTACAATGAGCAGTTCTTC
. | . | TRBJ1-1 | TRBV6-5 | CASSYGPGLAEAFF | TGTGCCAGCAGTTACGGCCCGGGGTTGGCTGAAGCTTTCTTT
TRBD1 | . | TRBJ2-3 | TRBV14 | CASSQVTGATDTQYF | TGTGCCAGCAGCCAAGTAACAGGGGCCACAGATACGCAGTATTTT
TRBD2 | . | TRBJ2-7 | TRBV6-5 | CASSKGTSGSYEQYF | TGTGCCAGCAGTAAAGGGACTAGCGGGAGCTACGAGCAGTACTTC
TRBD2 | . | TRBJ2-1 | TRBV11-2 | CASSLVGGGNNEQFF | TGTGCCAGCAGCTTAGTAGGCGGGGGGAACAATGAGCAGTTCTTC
. | . | TRBJ2-7 | TRBV13 | CASSLGTAMYEQYF | TGTGCCAGCAGCTTAGGGACAGCTATGTACGAGCAGTACTTC
TRBD2 | once | TRBJ2-3 | TRBV2 | CASRARVAGGNTDTQYF | TGTGCCAGCAGGGCAAGAGTAGCGGGGGGGAATACAGATACGCAGTATTTT
. | few | TRBJ1-1 | TRBV5-1 | CASSLVVQPTEAFF | TGCGCCAGCAGCTTGGTCGTACAGCCAACTGAAGCTTTCTTT
TRBD1 | . | TRBJ2-7 | TRBV5-1 | CASSSDRGPYEQYF | TGCGCCAGCAGCTCAGACAGGGGACCCTACGAGCAGTACTTC
TRBD1 | . | TRBJ2-5 | TRBV28 | CASSRTGAQYF | TGTGCCAGCAGCCGTACAGGGGCCCAGTACTTC
. | . | TRBJ1-3 | TRBV19 | CASSPSSGNTIYF | TGTGCCAGTAGTCCTAGCTCTGGAAACACCATATATTTT
TRBD2 | . | TRBJ2-1 | TRBV5-4 | CASSLGTSGTNEQFF | TGTGCCAGCAGCTTAGGGACTAGCGGGACAAATGAGCAGTTCTTC
TRBD2 | once | TRBJ2-1 | TRBV19 | CASSIGGSGDQFF | TGTGCCAGTAGTATAGGAGGTAGCGGGGACCAGTTCTTC
. | . | TRBJ1-2 | TRBV6-1 | CASQRTGMNYGYTF | TGTGCCAGCCAACGGACGGGGATGAACTATGGCTACACCTTC
. | few | TRBJ1-1 | TRBV9 | CASSVATREANTEAFF | TGTGCCAGCAGCGTAGCTACTAGGGAGGCGAACACTGAAGCTTTCTTT
. | . | TRBJ1-3 | TRBV29-1 | CSVEAGGANRNTIYF | TGCAGCGTTGAAGCGGGAGGGGCAAATAGAAACACCATATATTTT
TRBD1 | . | TRBJ1-4 | TRBV10-3 | CATRGTGGSTEKLFF | TGTGCCACCCGGGGGACAGGAGGAAGTACTGAAAAACTGTTTTTT
TRBD2 | once | TRBJ2-1 | TRBV11-3 | CASSLEGPGLAGSEQFF | TGTGCCAGCAGCTTAGAGGGGCCGGGACTAGCGGGGAGTGAGCAGTTCTTC
. | . | TRBJ1-6 | TRBV30 | CAWQPGQPNSPLHF | TGTGCCTGGCAGCCGGGACAACCAAATTCACCCCTCCACTTT
TRBD2 | . | TRBJ2-3 | TRBV9 | CASQAGGGRAFDTQYF | TGTGCCAGCCAGGCCGGGGGTGGGAGGGCGTTCGATACGCAGTATTTT
TRBD1 | . | TRBJ1-1 | TRBV6-5 | CASSYPGGTEAFF | TGTGCCAGCAGTTACCCAGGGGGCACTGAAGCTTTCTTT
. | . | TRBJ1-1 | TRBV4-1 | CASSQGPGNRNTEAFF | TGCGCCAGCAGCCAAGGTCCAGGGAACAGGAACACTGAAGCTTTCTTT
TRBD2 | . | TRBJ2-7 | TRBV28 | CASSSGGKSFYEQYF | TGTGCCAGCAGTTCCGGGGGGAAGAGCTTCTACGAGCAGTACTTC
. | . | TRBJ2-1 | TRBV4-1 | CASSPVGGGTVNEQFF | TGCGCCAGCAGCCCAGTAGGTGGCGGGACTGTCAATGAGCAGTTCTTC
. | . | TRBJ1-3 | TRBV4-1 | CASSQDQMTAGNTIYF | TGCGCCAGCAGCCAAGATCAAATGACAGCTGGAAACACCATATATTTT
. | . | TRBJ2-5 | TRBV12-5 | CASGKTSFGETQYF | TGTGCTAGTGGTAAGACTAGTTTTGGAGAGACCCAGTACTTC
TRBD1 | . | TRBJ1-5 | TRBV4-1 | CASSQDKTGGYQPQHF | TGCGCCAGCAGCCAAGATAAGACAGGGGGATATCAGCCCCAGCATTTT
TRBD2 | . | TRBJ2-7 | TRBV14 | CASSQEFVAGLRYEQYF | TGTGCCAGCAGCCAAGAATTCGTAGCGGGACTCCGTTACGAGCAGTACTTC
. | . | TRBJ2-1 | TRBV9 | CASSVFGLDYNEQFF | TGTGCCAGCAGCGTTTTTGGACTGGACTACAATGAGCAGTTCTTC
. | . | TRBJ2-7 | TRBV2 | CASTRDTYEQYF | TGTGCCAGCACCCGGGACACCTACGAGCAGTACTTC
TRBD1 | . | TRBJ1-1 | TRBV10-3 | CAISESVRTGGSGTEAFF | TGTGCCATCAGTGAGTCGGTCCGGACAGGGGGTTCTGGCACTGAAGCTTTCTTT
TRBD2 | . | TRBJ2-7 | TRBV7-9 | CASSSPTGGAATYYEQYF | TGTGCCAGCAGCTCCCCCACCGGGGGGGCGGCAACTTACTACGAGCAGTACTTC
TRBD2 | . | TRBJ2-1 | TRBV12-5 | CASGQSLRASGGYNEQFF | TGTGCTAGTGGTCAATCCTTAAGGGCTAGCGGGGGATACAATGAGCAGTTCTTC
. | . | TRBJ1-5 | TRBV7-8 | CASSLNRVFPINQPQHF | TGTGCCAGCAGCTTAAACAGGGTTTTCCCGATCAATCAGCCCCAGCATTTT
. | . | TRBJ1-2 | TRBV7-2 | CASSLSREVYGYTF | TGTGCCAGCAGCTTAAGCAGGGAAGTCTATGGCTACACCTTC
TRBD2 | . | TRBJ2-7 | TRBV6-6 | CASSYGTSGEQYF | TGTGCCAGCAGTTACGGGACTAGCGGGGAGCAGTACTTC
. | . | TRBJ2-2 | TRBV25-1 | CASSGSSTSPSDTGELFF | TGTGCCAGCAGTGGATCGTCCACTAGCCCGTCGGACACCGGGGAGCTGTTTTTT
. | . | TRBJ1-1 | TRBV27 | CASRAGAGGATEAFF | TGTGCCAGCAGGGCTGGGGCGGGAGGGGCCACTGAAGCTTTCTTT
. | . | TRBJ2-5 | TRBV6-5 | CASSYSSMYQETQYF | TGTGCCAGCAGTTACTCGTCTATGTACCAAGAGACCCAGTACTTC